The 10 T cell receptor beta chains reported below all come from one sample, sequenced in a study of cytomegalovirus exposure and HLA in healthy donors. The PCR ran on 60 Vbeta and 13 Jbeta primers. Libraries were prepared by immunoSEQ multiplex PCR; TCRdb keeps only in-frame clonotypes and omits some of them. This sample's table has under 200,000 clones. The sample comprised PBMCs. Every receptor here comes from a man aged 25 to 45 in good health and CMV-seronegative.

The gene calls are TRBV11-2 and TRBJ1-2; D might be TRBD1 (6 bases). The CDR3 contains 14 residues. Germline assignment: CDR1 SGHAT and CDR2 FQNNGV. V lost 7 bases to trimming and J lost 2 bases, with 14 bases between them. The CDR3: CASTEGEYNYGYTF. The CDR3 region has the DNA TGTGCCAGCACCGAGGGGGAATACAACTATGGCTACACCTTC. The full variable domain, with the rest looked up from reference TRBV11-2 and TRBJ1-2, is EAGVAQSPRYKIIEKRQSVAFWCNPISGHATLYWYQQILGQGPKLLIQFQNNGVVDDSQLPKDRFSAERLKGVDSTLKIQPAKLEDSAVYLCASTEGEYNYGYTFGSGTRLTVV.

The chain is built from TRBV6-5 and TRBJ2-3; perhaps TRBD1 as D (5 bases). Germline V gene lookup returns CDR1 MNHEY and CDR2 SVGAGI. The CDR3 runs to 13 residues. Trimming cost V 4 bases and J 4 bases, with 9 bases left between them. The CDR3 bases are TGTGCCAGCAGTTCCCTAGGGGCAGATACGCAGTATTTT. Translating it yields CASSSLGADTQYF.

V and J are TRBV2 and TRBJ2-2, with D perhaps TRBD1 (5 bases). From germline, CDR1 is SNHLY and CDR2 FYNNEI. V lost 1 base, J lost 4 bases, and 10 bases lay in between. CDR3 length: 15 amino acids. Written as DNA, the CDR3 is TGTGCCAGCAGTGAAGAGGGGCCGGGCACCGGGGAGCTGTTTTTT. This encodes CASSEEGPGTGELFF. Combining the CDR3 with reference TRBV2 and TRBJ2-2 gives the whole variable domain EPEVTQTPSHQVTQMGQEVILRCVPISNHLYFYWYRQILGQKVEFLVSFYNNEISEKSEIFDDQFSVERPDGSNFTLKIRSTKLEDSAMYFCASSEEGPGTGELFFGEGSRLTVL.

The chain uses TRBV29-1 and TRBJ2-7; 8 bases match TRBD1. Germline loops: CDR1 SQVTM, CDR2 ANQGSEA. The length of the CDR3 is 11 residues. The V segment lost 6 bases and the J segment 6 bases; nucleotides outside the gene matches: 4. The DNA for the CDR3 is TGCAGCGTCACAACAGGGGGCGAGCAGTACTTC. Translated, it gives CSVTTGGEQYF.

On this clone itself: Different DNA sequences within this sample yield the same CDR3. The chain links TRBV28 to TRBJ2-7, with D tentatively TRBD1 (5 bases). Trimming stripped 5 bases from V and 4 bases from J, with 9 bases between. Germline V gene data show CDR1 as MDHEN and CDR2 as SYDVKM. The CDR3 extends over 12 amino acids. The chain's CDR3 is CASSLKGYEQYF. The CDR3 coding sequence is TGTGCCAGCAGTCTAAAGGGGTACGAGCAGTACTTC. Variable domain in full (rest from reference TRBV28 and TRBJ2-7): DVKVTQSSRYLVKRTGEKVFLECVQDMDHENMFWYRQDPGLGLRLIYFSYDVKMKEKGDIPEGYSVSREKKERFSLILESASTNQTSMYLCASSLKGYEQYFGPGTRLTVT.

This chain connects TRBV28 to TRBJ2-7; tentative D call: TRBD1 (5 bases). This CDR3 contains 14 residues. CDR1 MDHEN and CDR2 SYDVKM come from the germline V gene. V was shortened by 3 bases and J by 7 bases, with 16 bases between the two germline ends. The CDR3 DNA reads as TGTGCCAGCAGTTTTCAGGGTATCGTTGGGGAGCAGTACTTC. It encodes CASSFQGIVGEQYF.

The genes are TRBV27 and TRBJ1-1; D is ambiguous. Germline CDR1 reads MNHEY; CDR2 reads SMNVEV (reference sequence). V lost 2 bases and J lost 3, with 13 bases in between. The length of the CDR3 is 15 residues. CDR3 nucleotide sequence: TGTGCCAGCAGTTTAAGGCCAAGGAGTGACACTGAAGCTTTCTTT. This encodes CASSLRPRSDTEAFF.

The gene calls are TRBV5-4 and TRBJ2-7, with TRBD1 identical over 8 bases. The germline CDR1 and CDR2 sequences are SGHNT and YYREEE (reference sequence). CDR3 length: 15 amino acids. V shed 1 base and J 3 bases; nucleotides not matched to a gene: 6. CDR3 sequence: CASSLSLGTGYEQYF. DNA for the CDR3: TGTGCCAGCAGCTTGTCTCTTGGGACAGGCTACGAGCAGTACTTC.

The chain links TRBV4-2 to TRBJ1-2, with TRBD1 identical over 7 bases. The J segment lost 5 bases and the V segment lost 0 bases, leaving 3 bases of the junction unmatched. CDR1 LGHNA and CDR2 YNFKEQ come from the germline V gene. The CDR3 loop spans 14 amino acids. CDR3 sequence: CASSQEGTAYGYTF. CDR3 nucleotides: TGTGCCAGCAGCCAAGAGGGGACAGCATATGGCTACACCTTC.

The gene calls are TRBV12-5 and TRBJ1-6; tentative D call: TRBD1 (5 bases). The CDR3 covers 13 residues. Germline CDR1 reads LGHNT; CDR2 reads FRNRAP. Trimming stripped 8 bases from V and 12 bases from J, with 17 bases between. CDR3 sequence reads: CASSRRQFRPLHF. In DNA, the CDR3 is TGTGCTAGTTCCCGCCGACAGTTCAGACCCCTCCACTTT.